Reported below is one T cell receptor beta chain. This record comes from a study of blood T cell repertoires in COVID-19. Study overall: The study drew acute and convalescent COVID-19 samples from the United States, Italy and Spain.

This CDR3 comprises 14 residues. The germline V gene has CDR1 SGHRS and CDR2 YFSETQ. The V segment lost 4 bases and the J segment 5 bases; nucleotides outside the gene matches: 8. Authors' data handling: Estimation of nucleated cell counts was performed using reference gene primer amplification. Method: immunoSEQ multiplex PCR; TCRdb's copy keeps in-frame clones and lacks some. The V and J calls and the clone size are those of that table, but D and trimming were determined from the DNA. Here the sample spans around 120,000 clones, approximately 82% being singletons. The sequenced sample was peripheral blood. The sequence was collected from a man aged 70-80 years with active or convalescent COVID-19. This sequence joins TRBV5-1 and TRBJ1-1, with TRBD1 matching over 7 bases. The CDR3: CASSTQGDYTEAFF. The CDR3 DNA reads as TGCGCCAGCAGCACCCAGGGGGATTATACTGAAGCTTTCTTT.